These 20 T cell receptor beta chains were all obtained from the same sample, sequenced in a study of CD8+ T cells in alopecia areata. The treatment here: oral pan-JAK inhibitor, 5-10 mg twice daily. It was cDNA, reverse transcribed from extracted RNA, that served as the sequencing template. Profiled with immunoSEQ multiplex PCR; TCRdb holds only in-frame clones, not every one. The sample includes approximately 200,000 clones, less than 45% of them seen just once. The specimen was CD4+ T cells sorted from blood, collected at approximately week 36, from a patient treated with tofacitinib. These receptors all come from a human donor with alopecia areata.

The gene calls are TRBV10-3 and TRBJ2-3; 9 nucleotides align to TRBD2. V dropped 3 bases and J dropped 2; count of bases not matched to a gene: 6. CDR1 and CDR2 from the germline V gene are ENHRY and SYGVKD. The CDR3 runs 16 residues. CDR3 sequence reads: CAISDVLAGNTDTQYF. The DNA of the CDR3 is TGTGCCATCAGTGACGTCCTAGCGGGGAACACAGATACGCAGTATTTT.

A few counts support this clone. The chain links TRBV30 to TRBJ2-1; no definite D call. Trimming left V 2 bases short and J 4 bases short, with 6 bases between. Germline values: CDR1 GTSNPN, CDR2 SVGIG (reference sequence). The CDR3 spans 12 residues. Here the CDR3 DNA reads TGTGCCTGGAGTCCCATATACAATGAGCAGTTCTTC. As protein: CAWSPIYNEQFF.

The chain couples TRBV6-5 to TRBJ2-1; D possibly uses TRBD1 or TRBD2 (5 bases each). Trimming took 6 bases from V and 9 from J, leaving 21 bases between them. The CDR3 contains 15 residues. Germline CDR1 reads MNHEY; CDR2 reads SVGAGI. The CDR3 DNA follows: TGTGCCAGCAGCTCCGGGACCGGGGTCGGAGGTGAGCAGTTCTTC. Amino acids: CASSSGTGVGGEQFF.

V usage is TRBV5-1 and J usage is TRBJ1-2, with 9 bases identical to TRBD1. V lost 4 bases, J lost 6 bases, and 7 bases stayed unmatched. CDR3 size: 14 residues. Germline V lookup: CDR1 SGHRS, CDR2 YFSETQ. CDR3 protein: CASSNPGQGDGYTF. For the CDR3, the DNA is TGCGCCAGCAGCAATCCGGGACAGGGAGATGGCTACACCTTC.

This clone was observed a few times. The chain combines TRBV6-5 with TRBJ2-1; 9 nucleotides line up with TRBD2. There are 14 residues in the CDR3. The junction had 7 bases not matched to a gene; V was cut back by 7 bases and J by 6 bases. Per germline, CDR1 MNHEY and CDR2 SVGAGI. The CDR3 sequence is CASKPGLASNEQFF. CDR3 bases: TGTGCCAGCAAGCCGGGACTAGCTTCCAATGAGCAGTTCTTC.

V usage is TRBV29-1 and J usage is TRBJ1-1, with TRBD1 as a possible D gene (5 bases). V was shortened by 7 bases and J by 4 bases, with 16 bases between the two germline ends. Germline V lookup: CDR1 SQVTM, CDR2 ANQGSEA. The CDR3 runs 13 residues. Here the CDR3 DNA reads TGCAGCGCTCACAAAACTGGGGGCACTGAAGCTTTCTTT. Residues: CSAHKTGGTEAFF.

The rearrangement links TRBV30 to TRBJ1-2, with 10 bases that match TRBD1. The length of the CDR3 is 12 residues. The germline V gene encodes CDR1 GTSNPN and CDR2 SVGIG (reference sequence). V was clipped by 8 bases and J by 8 bases; unmatched bases: 8. The CDR3 DNA sequence: TGTGCCGGACGACAGGGGGCGCGAGGCTACACCTTC. Amino acid sequence: CAGRQGARGYTF.

This clone came up many times. CDR3 sequence (DNA): TGTGCCAGCAGCCTCCTATTCAGTACTGAAGCTTTCTTT. Amino acids: CASSLLFSTEAFF. The chain carries TRBV7-9 and TRBJ1-1; no definite D call. V lost 5 bases, J lost 5 bases, and 12 bases lay in between. The germline gives CDR1 SEHNR, CDR2 FQNEAQ (reference sequence). The length of the CDR3 is 13 residues.

This chain connects TRBV27 to TRBJ2-2; tentative D call: TRBD1 (5 bases). The germline V and J ends were trimmed by 7 bases and 6 bases, with 15 bases remaining between them. The CDR3 length is 14 residues. Germline V gene sequence: CDR1 MNHEY, CDR2 SMNVEV (reference sequence). CDR3 coding DNA: TGTGCCAGCATGACTGGCAGGGCTGCCGGGGAGCTGTTTTTT. Protein: CASMTGRAAGELFF.

The gene calls are TRBV30 and TRBJ2-2; TRBD1 aligns across 12 bases. The CDR3 length is 16 residues. The V gene's germline CDR1 is GTSNPN and CDR2 SVGIG (reference sequence). The junction had 8 bases not matched to a gene; V was cut back by 3 bases and J by 6 bases. This CDR3 is CAWRRTGTGGSGELFF. The DNA for the CDR3 is TGTGCCTGGAGGAGGACCGGGACAGGGGGCTCCGGGGAGCTGTTTTTT.

This clone has only a few counts. V gene TRBV5-6 combines with J gene TRBJ2-5; D possibly uses TRBD1 or TRBD2 (5 bases each). CDR1 and CDR2 from the germline V gene are SGHDT and YYEEEE. Trimming left V 0 bases short and J 7 bases short, with 19 bases between. This CDR3 has 16 residues. CDR3 nucleotides: TGTGCCAGCAGCTTGGTTGGGACCCTCACGGCCGGGACCCAGTACTTC. This translates into CASSLVGTLTAGTQYF. The whole variable domain, remainder taken from reference TRBV5-6 and TRBJ2-5, is DAGVTQSPTHLIKTRGQQVTLRCSPKSGHDTVSWYQQALGQGPQFIFQYYEEEERQRGNFPDRFSGHQFPNYSSELNVNALLLGDSALYLCASSLVGTLTAGTQYFGPGTRLLVL.

The chain carries TRBV6-5 and TRBJ1-5; the D is unclear. In germline, CDR1 is MNHEY, CDR2 SVGAGI. V shed 6 bases and J shed 7 bases, with 16 bases lying between them. The CDR3 is 14 residues long. CDR3: CASRLNRLGQPQHF. CDR3 nucleotides: TGTGCCAGCAGGCTCAATCGTTTGGGGCAGCCCCAGCATTTT.

The chain couples TRBV2 to TRBJ2-6; no reliable D call. CDR1 SNHLY and CDR2 FYNNEI come from the germline V gene. The CDR3 has 14 residues. V shed 5 bases and J shed 2 bases, with 7 bases lying between them. In DNA, the CDR3 is TGTGCCAGCAGTTCGTCCGCTGGGGCCAACGTCCTGACTTTC. This codes for CASSSSAGANVLTF.

This clone turned up a few times. The chain employs TRBV4-3 and TRBJ2-1; D is ambiguous. The V end lost 6 bases, the J end lost 1 base, and 10 bases lay between the germline ends. Looked up from germline, CDR1 is LGHNA and CDR2 is YSLEER. This CDR3 comprises 14 residues. The CDR3 spells CASSQSRSYNEQFF. The CDR3 nucleotides are TGCGCCAGCAGTCAAAGCAGGTCCTACAATGAGCAGTTCTTC.

The rearrangement uses TRBV7-9 and TRBJ2-3; TRBD2 agrees at 8 bases. Germline V gives CDR1 SEHNR, CDR2 FQNEAQ (reference sequence). Unmatched junction bases numbered 2, after V lost 3 bases and J lost 0 bases. There are 15 residues in the CDR3. CDR3 DNA sequence: TGTGCCAGCAGCTTTAGCGGGGCTAGCACAGATACGCAGTATTTT. The encoded protein is CASSFSGASTDTQYF.

V gene TRBV18 combines with J gene TRBJ2-3, with D possibly TRBD1 on 6 matching bases. Germline CDR1 is KGHSH and CDR2 is LQKENI. The CDR3 extends over 17 amino acids. With 5 bases removed from V and 1 base from J, the gap between germline ends came to 19 bases. The CDR3 is CASSAIQGRSGTDTQYF. The CDR3 DNA sequence: TGTGCCAGCTCAGCCATCCAGGGGCGGTCTGGCACAGATACGCAGTATTTT.

The V and J genes are TRBV30 and TRBJ1-3; D gene uncertain. Trimming shortened V by 4 bases and J by 6 bases, and 7 bases separated the two germline ends. Germline V CDR1 and CDR2: GTSNPN, SVGIG (reference sequence). The CDR3 is made up of 11 amino acids. CDR3 bases: TGTGCCTGGACCCGGGAAAACACCATATATTTT. Translation: CAWTRENTIYF.

This clone came up a few times. The chain carries TRBV29-1 and TRBJ2-2; D call uncertain. The germline CDR1 and CDR2 sequences are SQVTM and ANQGSEA. The CDR3 sequence is 14 residues long. The V gene lost 3 bases and the J gene lost 5 bases, with 13 bases spanning the gap. CDR3: CSVEIRPATGELFF. Written as DNA, the CDR3 is TGCAGCGTTGAGATAAGGCCAGCGACCGGGGAGCTGTTTTTT.

CDR3 amino acids: CASSTGLAVWSSYEQYF. The CDR3 DNA follows: TGCGCCAGCAGCACGGGACTAGCGGTTTGGAGCTCCTACGAGCAGTACTTC. The genes are TRBV5-1 and TRBJ2-7; 11 nucleotides match TRBD2. The CDR3 length is 17 residues. The germline V gene encodes CDR1 SGHRS and CDR2 YFSETQ. V lost 4 bases, J lost 0 bases, and 9 bases stayed unmatched.

J is TRBJ2-7 and V is TRBV28; weak D call: TRBD2 (5 bases). Per the germline V gene, CDR1 is MDHEN and CDR2 is SYDVKM. This CDR3 comprises 15 residues. Trimming left V 9 bases short and J 4 bases short, with 22 bases between. This CDR3 is CASEGRITGQYEQYF. The CDR3 DNA is TGTGCCAGTGAGGGCCGCATCACTGGCCAATACGAGCAGTACTTC.